The 12 T cell receptor beta chains in this list originate from one sample, sequenced in a study of blood T cell repertoires in COVID-19. TCRdb's copy holds only in-frame clones and misses some; the assay was immunoSEQ multiplex PCR. The data show 52,000 or so clones, about 70% seen once. Source material: peripheral blood. The receptors derive from a man aged 50 to 60 with active or convalescent COVID-19.

This clone was counted a few times. Other DNA sequences in the same sample also yield this CDR3. The rearrangement links TRBV6-5 to TRBJ1-3; D not resolved. The CDR3 consists of 13 residues. Germline V gene sequence: CDR1 MNHEY, CDR2 SVGAGI. Trimming took off 9 bases at V and 0 bases at J, with 9 bases between the two ends. In DNA, the CDR3 is TGTGCCAGTCGTGAGTTCTCTGGAAACACCATATATTTT. Protein sequence: CASREFSGNTIYF.

The chain carries TRBV6-5 and TRBJ1-5; D possibly corresponds to TRBD1 (5 bases). This CDR3 is 15 amino acids long. Germline-derived CDR1 and CDR2 are MNHEY and SVGAGI. The V end was cut by 2 bases, the J end by 6 bases, with 14 bases between. CDR3 sequence reads: CASSYDGQGAQPQHF. The CDR3, as DNA: TGTGCCAGCAGTTACGACGGACAAGGGGCTCAGCCCCAGCATTTT.

The chain joins TRBV11-3 to TRBJ2-1; 11 positions match TRBD2. This CDR3 comprises 16 residues. Germline CDR1 reads SGHNT; CDR2 reads YENEEA. J gave up 3 bases and V 5 bases, and 6 bases lay outside the gene matches. CDR3 loop: CASSESGTSGYNEQFF. CDR3 DNA sequence: TGTGCCAGCAGCGAGTCCGGGACTAGCGGCTACAATGAGCAGTTCTTC.

In the case of this clone: The junction does not match germline at one end; this may be a read error. The genes are TRBV27 and TRBJ2-3; 7 bases line up with TRBD2. CDR3 length equals 19 residues. Germline V lookup: CDR1 MNHEY, CDR2 SMNVEV (reference sequence). The CDR3 nucleotides are TGTGCCAGCAATTTATCGATCTCCCAAAGCGGGAAGAACACAGATACGCAGTATTTT. As protein: CASNLSISQSGKNTDTQYF.

CDR3 loop: CASSSGGNFYGYTF. CDR3 bases: TGTGCCAGTAGTTCAGGGGGCAACTTCTATGGCTACACCTTC. The V gene is TRBV19, the J gene TRBJ1-2; 8 nucleotides agree with TRBD1. The V segment lost 5 bases and the J segment 4 bases; nucleotides outside the gene matches: 6. There are 14 residues in the CDR3. Per germline, CDR1 LNHDA and CDR2 SQIVND (reference sequence).

J is TRBJ1-6 and V is TRBV3-1 (or the pseudogene TRBV3-2), with 8 bases identical to TRBD1. CDR1 and CDR2 from the germline V gene are LGHDT and YNNKEL (reference sequence). J lost 6 bases, V lost 1 base, and 11 bases had no gene match. This CDR3 is built from 18 residues. The CDR3 region is CASSQAYSGRGPNSPLHF. In DNA form, the CDR3 reads TGTGCCAGCAGCCAAGCCTACAGCGGCAGGGGGCCTAATTCACCCCTCCACTTT.

This clone has a handful of counts. The chain combines TRBV6-6 with TRBJ1-1; a weak D match, TRBD1 (5 bases). Trimming pared 5 bases from V and 3 bases from J, leaving 7 bases between. This CDR3 has 12 residues. Germline values: CDR1 MNHNY, CDR2 SVGAGI (reference sequence). The CDR3 loop is CASSRGYTEAFF. Written as DNA, the CDR3 is TGTGCCAGCAGTAGGGGCTACACTGAAGCTTTCTTT.

The chain has TRBV5-1 and TRBJ1-2, with D uncertain. Germline assignment: CDR1 SGHRS and CDR2 YFSETQ. There are 15 residues in the CDR3. V was cut by 0 bases and J by 8 bases, with 17 bases left in between. The CDR3 DNA reads TGCGCCAGCAGCTTGGGAGGAGGAATATCGGAGGGCTACACCTTC. This translates into CASSLGGGISEGYTF.

The chain couples TRBV7-3 to TRBJ2-3; TRBD2 is a possible D gene (6 bases). Germline V gene lookup returns CDR1 SGHTA and CDR2 FQGTGA. The CDR3 runs 14 residues. V was trimmed by 5 bases and J by 3 bases, leaving 12 bases between them. CDR3 coding DNA: TGTGCCAGCAGCCCGGGACTCGTAACAGATACGCAGTATTTT. This translates into CASSPGLVTDTQYF.

This sequence joins TRBV29-1 and TRBJ1-1, with a possible D match to TRBD1 (6 bases). Trimming cost V 6 bases and J 1 base, with 15 bases left between them. Germline V gene data show CDR1 as SQVTM and CDR2 as ANQGSEA. This CDR3 has 14 residues. The DNA of the CDR3 is TGCAGCGTATTCTCCCGACAGGAGAACACTGAAGCTTTCTTT. Translating it yields CSVFSRQENTEAFF.

The V gene is TRBV2, the J gene TRBJ1-4; D remains unclear. Trimming removed 8 bases at V and 8 bases at J, with 12 bases between. Germline V CDR1 and CDR2: SNHLY, FYNNEI. This CDR3 has 12 residues. In nucleotides, the CDR3 is TGTGCCAGCTCGGGAGGTGGCGAAAAACTGTTTTTT. It specifies CASSGGGEKLFF.

This clone is termed medium-sized. The CDR3 sequence: CAPHVGVGGGAFF. The CDR3, as DNA: TGTGCCCCCCATGTGGGGGTGGGGGGGGGAGCTTTCTTT. This sequence joins TRBV19 and TRBJ1-1; possibly TRBD1 for D (5 bases). The CDR3 length is 13 residues. The germline CDR1 and CDR2 sequences are LNHDA and SQIVND (reference sequence). Trimming took 11 bases from V and 10 from J, leaving 23 bases between them.